These 22 T cell receptor beta chains share one sample of origin, sequenced in a study of blood T cell repertoires in COVID-19. Only in-frame clones appear in the TCRdb table, and some are missing; sequencing was by immunoSEQ multiplex PCR. This table has over 70,000 clones, 90% appearing once. Sequencing used peripheral blood. These receptors were taken from an elderly woman with active or convalescent COVID-19.

The chain employs TRBV18 and TRBJ2-3; 12 nucleotides align to TRBD2. Germline CDR1 KGHSH, CDR2 LQKENI. With 0 bases clipped from V and 6 bases from J, the junction kept 4 bases outside the gene matches. The CDR3 is 16 amino acids. In nucleotides, the CDR3 is TGTGCCAGCTCACCACCGAGACTAGCGGGAGTTGATACGCAGTATTTT. Protein sequence: CASSPPRLAGVDTQYF.

The genes are TRBV3-1 (or the pseudogene TRBV3-2) and TRBJ1-6; the match to TRBD1 covers 8 bases. V shed 4 bases and J 6 bases; nucleotides not matched to a gene: 5. CDR3 length equals 15 residues. Germline V gene sequence: CDR1 LGHDT, CDR2 YNNKEL (reference sequence). In DNA, the CDR3 is TGTGCCAGCAGCCTCGGACAGGGAAGTAATTCACCCCTCCACTTT. It is translated as CASSLGQGSNSPLHF.

In DNA form, the CDR3 reads TGTGCCAGCTCACCAGGGGGACAGGGACCTTATGGCTACACCTTC. Translating it yields CASSPGGQGPYGYTF. This chain joins TRBV18 and TRBJ1-2; 9 bases are shared with TRBD1. Germline V CDR1 and CDR2: KGHSH, LQKENI. The CDR3 loop spans 15 amino acids. After removal of 2 bases from V and 5 bases from J, the junction contained 6 bases not matched to a gene.

J is TRBJ1-4 and V is TRBV15; no definite D call. Trimming stripped 0 bases from V and 8 bases from J, with 7 bases between. The germline CDR1 and CDR2 sequences are LNHNV and YYDKDF (reference sequence). CDR3 length equals 13 residues. CDR3 nucleotide sequence: TGTGCCACCAGCAGAGATGGCGGCGAAAAACTGTTTTTT. Protein: CATSRDGGEKLFF. Together with reference TRBV15 and TRBJ1-4, the CDR3 gives the full variable domain: DAMVIQNPRYQVTQFGKPVTLSCSQTLNHNVMYWYQQKSSQAPKLLFHYYDKDFNNEADTPDNFQSRRPNTSFCFLDIRSPGLGDTAMYLCATSRDGGEKLFFGSGTQLSVL.

The rearrangement joins TRBV5-6 to TRBJ1-4; TRBD1 might be the D (5 bases). This CDR3 contains 11 residues. The germline V and J ends were trimmed by 1 base and 10 bases, with 5 bases remaining between them. The germline V gene encodes CDR1 SGHDT and CDR2 YYEEEE. The chain's CDR3 is CASSLTGKLFF. The CDR3 region has the DNA TGTGCCAGCAGCTTGACAGGAAAACTGTTTTTT.

This chain joins TRBV4-3 and TRBJ1-6; D remains unclear. Trimming left V 0 bases short and J 0 bases short, with 9 bases between. The germline V gene has CDR1 LGHNA and CDR2 YSLEER. CDR3 length: 17 amino acids. CDR3 sequence (DNA): TGCGCCAGCAGCCAAGAGTCAGTCAGCTCCTATAATTCACCCCTCCACTTT. Translation gives CASSQESVSSYNSPLHF.

This clone was seen a single time. The chain uses TRBV6-5 and TRBJ2-7; 7 bases match TRBD1. Germline assignment: CDR1 MNHEY and CDR2 SVGAGI. The junction had 6 bases not matched to a gene; V was cut back by 0 bases and J by 4 bases. The CDR3 covers 15 residues. CDR3 DNA sequence: TGTGCCAGCAGTTACTCGCCGGGACAGACTTACGAGCAGTACTTC. This codes for CASSYSPGQTYEQYF.

CDR3 sequence reads: CASSYLADPAYEQYF. In DNA form, the CDR3 reads TGTGCCAGCAGTTACTTGGCAGATCCTGCTTACGAGCAGTACTTC. The genes are TRBV6-5 and TRBJ2-7; D is uncertain. CDR1 MNHEY and CDR2 SVGAGI come from the germline V gene. Trimming took off 1 base at V and 4 bases at J, with 14 bases between the two ends. The CDR3 runs to 15 residues.

The rearrangement uses TRBV12-3 or TRBV12-4 and TRBJ1-2, with 9 bases matching TRBD1. Unmatched junction bases numbered 4, after V lost 4 bases and J lost 7 bases. The CDR3 runs 13 residues. CDR3 nucleotides: TGTGCCAGCAGTTCAACAGGGGGCCCTGGCTACACCTTC. Translation: CASSSTGGPGYTF.

This sequence joins TRBV7-9 and TRBJ2-2; possibly TRBD2 for D (6 bases). CDR1 is SEHNR, CDR2 FQNEAQ, per germline (reference sequence). V lost 7 bases and J lost 9, with 21 bases in between. The CDR3 contains 15 residues. CDR3 sequence (DNA): TGTGCCAGCACCGGGGAGTCCTCCACTAGCAGGGAGCTGTTTTTT. Translation: CASTGESSTSRELFF. Full variable domain (remainder filled in from reference TRBV7-9 and TRBJ2-2): DTGVSQNPRHKITKRGQNVTFRCDPISEHNRLYWYRQTLGQGPEFLTYFQNEAQLEKSRLLSDRFSAERPKGSFSTLEIQRTEQGDSAMYLCASTGESSTSRELFFGEGSRLTVL.

The chain couples TRBV19 to TRBJ2-3; TRBD2 is a possible D gene (5 bases). V was trimmed by 6 bases and J by 4 bases, leaving 8 bases between them. Per the germline V gene, CDR1 is LNHDA and CDR2 is SQIVND (reference sequence). The CDR3 extends over 12 amino acids. CDR3 nucleotides: TGTGCCAGTAGCGCGGGTCCAGATACGCAGTATTTT. It encodes CASSAGPDTQYF.

In this sample, this clone turned up a few times. V and J are TRBV2 and TRBJ2-5, with D perhaps matching TRBD2 (6 bases). CDR3 size: 13 residues. Germline CDR1 and CDR2: SNHLY and FYNNEI. Trimming stripped 7 bases from V and 2 bases from J, with 11 bases between. The CDR3 region is CASNGGRQETQYF. CDR3 coding DNA: TGTGCCAGCAATGGGGGGAGGCAAGAGACCCAGTACTTC. Variable domain in full (rest from reference TRBV2 and TRBJ2-5): EPEVTQTPSHQVTQMGQEVILRCVPISNHLYFYWYRQILGQKVEFLVSFYNNEISEKSEIFDDQFSVERPDGSNFTLKIRSTKLEDSAMYFCASNGGRQETQYFGPGTRLLVL.

This clone appeared a few times. The rearrangement joins TRBV27 to TRBJ2-5; D ambiguous. Trimming took 0 bases from V and 5 from J, leaving 10 bases between them. Germline V gene sequence: CDR1 MNHEY, CDR2 SMNVEV (reference sequence). CDR3 length equals 14 residues. Here the CDR3 reads CASSLSSSLETQYF. CDR3 DNA: TGTGCCAGCAGTTTATCTAGTAGTCTGGAGACCCAGTACTTC.

The chain employs TRBV7-2 and TRBJ1-1, with a possible D match to TRBD1 (6 bases). The CDR3 covers 15 residues. CDR1 and CDR2 from the germline V gene are SGHTA and FQGNSA. V gave up 2 bases and J gave up 1 base, with 11 bases separating them. The DNA for the CDR3 is TGTGCCAGCAGCTTATTGGGGGCCGCGAACACTGAAGCTTTCTTT. Translation: CASSLLGAANTEAFF.

V gene TRBV4-1 combines with J gene TRBJ1-5; a weak D match, TRBD1 (6 bases). The ends were cut back, 0 bases at V and 0 bases at J, with 12 bases in the middle. The CDR3 consists of 17 residues. Germline V gene sequence: CDR1 MGHRA, CDR2 YSYEKL. The CDR3 nucleotides read TGCGCCAGCAGCCAAGAAGGGGGTCTAGATAGCAATCAGCCCCAGCATTTT. Its protein product is CASSQEGGLDSNQPQHF.

The chain uses TRBV30 and TRBJ2-2; 8 positions agree with TRBD2. The germline V gene has CDR1 GTSNPN and CDR2 SVGIG (reference sequence). V was pared by 0 bases and J by 1 base, with 10 bases of the junction left unmatched. This CDR3 contains 18 residues. CDR3 sequence reads: CAWSVLVGLAVNTGELFF. The CDR3 DNA is TGTGCCTGGAGTGTATTAGTCGGACTAGCAGTGAACACCGGGGAGCTGTTTTTT.

The chain couples TRBV28 to TRBJ1-4; no definite D call. Trimming removed 3 bases from V and 8 bases from J, with 10 bases in between. Germline V gene lookup returns CDR1 MDHEN and CDR2 SYDVKM. The CDR3 is 13 residues long. The CDR3, as DNA: TGTGCCAGCAGTTTCGAGAGTCCCGAAAAACTGTTTTTT. This codes for CASSFESPEKLFF.

In its sample, this clone was seen once. The chain carries TRBV5-6 and TRBJ1-4; D may be TRBD1 (5 bases). This CDR3 is built from 16 residues. V gave up 4 bases and J gave up 7 bases, with 20 bases separating them. Germline-derived CDR1 and CDR2 are SGHDT and YYEEEE. The CDR3 region has the DNA TGTGCCAGCAGCCCCCCGGGCGGCAGGGTTGGTGAAAAACTGTTTTTT. Amino acids: CASSPPGGRVGEKLFF.

This clone was recorded only once. The chain carries TRBV6-1 and TRBJ2-7; 12 bases fit TRBD1. With 3 bases clipped from V and 9 bases from J, the junction kept 6 bases outside the gene matches. The CDR3 runs 14 residues. The germline V gene encodes CDR1 MNHNS and CDR2 SASEGT. The CDR3 DNA is TGTGCCAGCAGTGAGCCGGGACAGGGGGCGCGGCAGTACTTC. This translates into CASSEPGQGARQYF.

The chain recombines TRBV25-1 with TRBJ2-7, with 8 bases matching TRBD2. This CDR3 is 16 amino acids long. Germline V gene data show CDR1 as MGHDK and CDR2 as SYGVNS. Germline trimming cut 2 bases from V and 4 bases from J; bases unmatched to any gene: 10. CDR3: CASSEERGRPQYEQYF. CDR3 DNA: TGTGCCAGCAGTGAAGAGCGGGGGCGGCCCCAATACGAGCAGTACTTC.

This chain joins TRBV12-5 and TRBJ1-1; D gene unclear. This CDR3 has 13 amino acids. Trimming cost V 6 bases and J 2 bases, with 10 bases left between them. CDR1 and CDR2 from the germline V gene are LGHNT and FRNRAP. The CDR3 DNA follows: TGTGCTAGTGGCCAGGAAGTAAACACTGAAGCTTTCTTT. Amino acids: CASGQEVNTEAFF.

The gene calls are TRBV4-1 and TRBJ2-7; D remains ambiguous. Germline V gene data show CDR1 as MGHRA and CDR2 as YSYEKL. Trimming took off 1 base at V and 10 bases at J, with 17 bases between the two ends. The CDR3 consists of 14 residues. The CDR3 is CASSQGRETLTQYF. CDR3 DNA sequence: TGCGCCAGCAGCCAAGGGAGAGAAACCCTTACCCAGTACTTC.